This T cell receptor beta chain was sequenced in a study of response to subunit inactivated influenza vaccine. In this sample, this clonotype turned up many times. Via MiXCR, TCRdb re-called the RT-PCR reads, giving one row per CDR3 protein. The sample has 500,000 to 600,000 distinct CDR3 sequences, 6% to 9% seen once. This specimen consisted of PBMCs from blood, obtained around 25 months after vaccination. The clonotype comes from a man between 50 and 69 years old who received an inactivated influenza vaccine.

The CDR3 reads CASSLDRGNNEQFF. CDR3 DNA: TGCGCCAGCAGCCTCGACAGGGGGAACAATGAGCAGTTCTTC. The chain couples TRBV5-1 to TRBJ2-1, with 9 bases matching TRBD1. The CDR3 length is 14 residues. Germline V CDR1 and CDR2: SGHRS, YFSETQ. J lost 5 bases, V lost 4 bases, and 4 bases had no gene match.